These 23 T cell receptor beta chains were all obtained from the same sample, sequenced in a study of cytomegalovirus exposure and HLA in healthy donors. The PCR contained 60 Vbeta and 13 Jbeta primers. TCRdb's table, derived via immunoSEQ multiplex PCR, lists solely in-frame clones and lacks some. This repertoire shows about 110,000 clones, 70% to 80% found once; its top ten account for over 4%. Material: PBMCs. The source is a female donor in good health and CMV-seropositive.

The chain links TRBV6-1 to TRBJ1-4; D unresolved. The germline CDR1 and CDR2 sequences are MNHNS and SASEGT. V lost 2 bases and J lost 4, with 11 bases in between. The CDR3 is 15 residues long. This CDR3 reads CASSELGRLNEKLFF. CDR3 coding DNA: TGTGCCAGCAGTGAACTGGGCCGCCTTAATGAAAAACTGTTTTTT.

This rearrangement joins TRBV29-1 to TRBJ2-1; 9 bases align to TRBD2. Germline trimming cut 4 bases from V and 5 bases from J; bases unmatched to any gene: 3. Germline values: CDR1 SQVTM, CDR2 ANQGSEA. The CDR3 loop spans 13 amino acids. CDR3 residues: CSVVLAGHNEQFF. DNA for the CDR3: TGCAGCGTTGTGCTAGCGGGGCACAATGAGCAGTTCTTC.

The chain has TRBV18 and TRBJ2-6; possible D gene TRBD1, 6 bases. The CDR3 spans 16 residues. Germline CDR1 is KGHSH and CDR2 is LQKENI. V gave up 0 bases and J gave up 4 bases, with 10 bases separating them. The CDR3 here is CASSPPTGQGANVLTF. Here the CDR3 DNA reads TGTGCCAGCTCACCACCCACAGGGCAAGGGGCCAACGTCCTGACTTTC.

The chain combines TRBV9 with TRBJ1-1, with D possibly being TRBD1 (5 bases). Trimming stripped 4 bases from V and 5 bases from J, with 15 bases between. The V gene's germline CDR1 is SGDLS and CDR2 YYNGEE. The CDR3 has 14 residues. The CDR3 reads CASSPKARDTEAFF. In DNA form, the CDR3 reads TGTGCCAGCAGCCCAAAAGCCAGGGATACTGAAGCTTTCTTT.

V gene TRBV18 combines with J gene TRBJ2-1; 8 nucleotides match TRBD1. Germline trimming cut 3 bases from V and 6 bases from J; bases unmatched to any gene: 1. The CDR3 totals 13 residues. Per the germline V gene, CDR1 is KGHSH and CDR2 is LQKENI. The CDR3 spells CASSPGQGNEQFF. The CDR3 DNA sequence: TGTGCCAGCTCACCCGGACAGGGCAATGAGCAGTTCTTC.

The chain carries TRBV28 and TRBJ2-1, with 8 bases fitting TRBD1. Losses at the gene ends were 11 bases for V and 6 bases for J; bases not matched to a gene: 9. The CDR3 runs to 13 residues. CDR1 and CDR2 from the germline V gene are MDHEN and SYDVKM. CDR3 amino acids: CASGGQGVNEQFF. The CDR3 bases are TGTGCCTCTGGAGGACAGGGAGTCAATGAGCAGTTCTTC.

This clone was recorded once. The chain uses TRBV29-1 and TRBJ1-2; no clear D. The CDR3 is made up of 12 amino acids. V dropped 7 bases and J dropped 4 bases, with 13 bases sitting between them. The germline gives CDR1 SQVTM, CDR2 ANQGSEA. The DNA for the CDR3 is TGCAGCGCTCATTCGGGTAGCTATGGCTACACCTTC. Protein product: CSAHSGSYGYTF. The full variable domain, with the rest looked up from reference TRBV29-1 and TRBJ1-2, is SAVISQKPSRDICQRGTSLTIQCQVDSQVTMMFWYRQQPGQSLTLIATANQGSEATYESGFVIDKFPISRPNLTFSTLTVSNMSPEDSSIYLCSAHSGSYGYTFGSGTRLTVV.

The rearrangement links TRBV28 to TRBJ1-5; a weak D match, TRBD1 (5 bases). V was shortened by 3 bases and J by 1 base, with 10 bases between the two germline ends. The CDR3 loop spans 15 amino acids. Germline CDR1 reads MDHEN; CDR2 reads SYDVKM. CDR3: CASSLGGTSNQPQHF. The CDR3 bases are TGTGCCAGCAGTTTGGGGGGAACGAGCAATCAGCCCCAGCATTTT.

This clone turned up a few times. The CDR3 here is CASGSRTGPYSGNTIYF. CDR3 nucleotide sequence: TGTGCTAGTGGTTCGAGGACAGGGCCCTACTCTGGAAACACCATATATTTT. The V gene is TRBV12-5, the J gene TRBJ1-3; the match to TRBD1 covers 8 bases. The CDR3 covers 17 residues. Unmatched junction bases numbered 8, after V lost 4 bases and J lost 0 bases. The germline gives CDR1 LGHNT, CDR2 FRNRAP.

The chain has TRBV18 and TRBJ1-1; possibly TRBD1 for D (6 bases). Germline CDR1 and CDR2: KGHSH and LQKENI. The CDR3 is 15 residues long. Trimming left V 4 bases short and J 1 base short, with 13 bases between. CDR3 sequence: CASSQQGRGNTEAFF. As DNA, the CDR3 is TGTGCCAGCTCACAACAAGGCAGGGGGAACACTGAAGCTTTCTTT.

The V gene is TRBV18, the J gene TRBJ2-1; no clear D gene. The V gene's germline CDR1 is KGHSH and CDR2 LQKENI. The ends were cut back, 4 bases at V and 9 bases at J, with 13 bases in the middle. The CDR3 is made up of 13 amino acids. The CDR3 coding sequence is TGTGCCAGCTCACTCGATTTACGCGGTGAGCAGTTCTTC. The encoded protein is CASSLDLRGEQFF.

The rearrangement joins TRBV6-5 to TRBJ2-7, with D tentatively TRBD1 (5 bases). The CDR3 extends over 13 amino acids. CDR1 MNHEY and CDR2 SVGAGI come from the germline V gene. With 10 bases removed from V and 1 base from J, the gap between germline ends came to 14 bases. CDR3 coding DNA: TGTGCCACCCAAAGGAGACAGTCCTACGAGCAGTACTTC. This gives the protein CATQRRQSYEQYF.

This sequence joins TRBV19 and TRBJ1-1, with D uncertain. Trimming removed 3 bases from V and 1 base from J, with 6 bases in between. CDR1 LNHDA and CDR2 SQIVND come from the germline V gene (reference sequence). The CDR3 loop spans 13 amino acids. The CDR3 loop is CASSIRENTEAFF. As DNA, the CDR3 is TGTGCCAGTAGTATTCGGGAGAACACTGAAGCTTTCTTT.

This clone was detected only once. V usage is TRBV14 and J usage is TRBJ2-1, with 12 bases aligning to TRBD1. CDR3 length: 15 amino acids. Germline V gives CDR1 SGHDN, CDR2 FVKESK. The V and J ends lost 4 bases and 8 bases, in that order; junction bases with no gene match: 6. The CDR3 DNA reads TGTGCCAGCAGCCTTCATGGGACAGGGGGCGATGAGCAGTTCTTC. Residues: CASSLHGTGGDEQFF.

V usage is TRBV5-1 and J usage is TRBJ2-2, with 8 positions matching TRBD2. This CDR3 has 14 amino acids. Germline-derived CDR1 and CDR2 are SGHRS and YFSETQ. V dropped 4 bases and J dropped 6; count of bases not matched to a gene: 5. This chain's CDR3 is CASSTGLDSGELFF. As DNA, the CDR3 is TGCGCCAGCAGCACGGGACTAGATTCCGGGGAGCTGTTTTTT. The full variable domain, rest sourced from reference TRBV5-1 and TRBJ2-2, is KAGVTQTPRYLIKTRGQQVTLSCSPISGHRSVSWYQQTPGQGLQFLFEYFSETQRNKGNFPGRFSGRQFSNSRSEMNVSTLELGDSALYLCASSTGLDSGELFFGEGSRLTVL.

This clone was seen more than once but under ten times. The rearrangement links TRBV9 to TRBJ2-3, with D perhaps TRBD1 (5 bases). The CDR3 totals 16 residues. CDR1 and CDR2 (germline): SGDLS, YYNGEE. Trimming shortened V by 0 bases and J by 0 bases, and 11 bases separated the two germline ends. The CDR3 bases are TGTGCCAGCAGCGTAGGACAGCAGTCTAGCACAGATACGCAGTATTTT. Protein product: CASSVGQQSSTDTQYF.

This chain links TRBV6-5 with TRBJ1-2; D gene uncertain. Looked up from germline, CDR1 is MNHEY and CDR2 is SVGAGI. The CDR3 length is 12 residues. The V end was cut by 3 bases, the J end by 6 bases, with 8 bases between. CDR3 in DNA: TGTGCCAGCAGTTATGGAGGGAATGGCTACACCTTC. Its protein product is CASSYGGNGYTF.

The chain joins TRBV19 to TRBJ1-2; D possibly corresponds to TRBD1 (5 bases). The CDR3 covers 15 residues. The V gene lost 1 base and the J gene lost 2 bases, with 11 bases spanning the gap. Per germline, CDR1 LNHDA and CDR2 SQIVND (reference sequence). The CDR3 DNA is TGTGCCAGTAGTATAGGAGACAGATTCAACTATGGCTACACCTTC. It is translated as CASSIGDRFNYGYTF.

The V gene is TRBV28, the J gene TRBJ1-3; D gene ambiguous. This CDR3 comprises 11 residues. Trimming took off 1 base at V and 10 bases at J, with 5 bases between the two ends. Per the germline V gene, CDR1 is MDHEN and CDR2 is SYDVKM. The CDR3 sequence is CASSLYSTIYF. As DNA, the CDR3 is TGTGCCAGCAGTTTATATTCGACCATATATTTT. The full variable domain, rest sourced from reference TRBV28 and TRBJ1-3, is DVKVTQSSRYLVKRTGEKVFLECVQDMDHENMFWYRQDPGLGLRLIYFSYDVKMKEKGDIPEGYSVSREKKERFSLILESASTNQTSMYLCASSLYSTIYFGEGSWLTVV.

This chain uses TRBV18 with TRBJ1-2; possibly TRBD1 for D (6 bases). This CDR3 has 14 residues. With 0 bases removed from V and 10 bases from J, the gap between germline ends came to 15 bases. Germline CDR1 and CDR2: KGHSH and LQKENI. The CDR3 bases are TGTGCCAGCTCACCACCGATGTTACAGGGAATCTACACCTTC. Its protein product is CASSPPMLQGIYTF.

Concerning this clone itself: The sample carries other DNA sequences with the same CDR3. This chain links TRBV6-6 with TRBJ1-5, with D hard to call. Germline CDR1 is MNHNY and CDR2 is SVGAGI (reference sequence). The CDR3 extends over 14 amino acids. V lost 0 bases and J lost 4, with 7 bases in between. The CDR3 region has the DNA TGTGCCAGCAGTTACTCAGGCGGTAATCAGCCCCAGCATTTT. Translated: CASSYSGGNQPQHF.

The chain combines TRBV9 with TRBJ1-4; 9 positions agree with TRBD1. This CDR3 region has 15 residues. The ends lost 1 base at V and 8 bases at J; junction bases unmatched: 6. Germline CDR1 SGDLS, CDR2 YYNGEE. This chain's CDR3 is CASSVMGQGGEKLFF. The CDR3, as DNA: TGTGCCAGCAGCGTAATGGGACAGGGCGGAGAAAAACTGTTTTTT.

This clone is termed medium-sized. The chain joins TRBV29-1 to TRBJ1-2; the match to TRBD1 covers 7 bases. CDR3 length: 15 amino acids. V shed 3 bases, J shed 8 bases, and the junction held 15 bases outside the gene matches. Per the germline V gene, CDR1 is SQVTM and CDR2 is ANQGSEA. The CDR3 here is CSVDVGGAVAGGYTF. The CDR3 coding sequence is TGCAGCGTTGACGTAGGGGGCGCGGTGGCTGGCGGCTACACCTTC.